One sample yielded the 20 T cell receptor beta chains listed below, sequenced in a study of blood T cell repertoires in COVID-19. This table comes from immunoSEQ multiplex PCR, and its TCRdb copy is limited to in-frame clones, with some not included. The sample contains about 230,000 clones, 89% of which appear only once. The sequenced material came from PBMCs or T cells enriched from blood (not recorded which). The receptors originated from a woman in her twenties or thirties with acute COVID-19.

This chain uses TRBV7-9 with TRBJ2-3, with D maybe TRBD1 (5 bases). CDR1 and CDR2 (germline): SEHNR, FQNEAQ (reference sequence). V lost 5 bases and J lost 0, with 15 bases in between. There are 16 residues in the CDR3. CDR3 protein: CASSPKDKLSTDTQYF. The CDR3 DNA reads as TGTGCCAGCAGCCCAAAGGACAAGCTAAGCACAGATACGCAGTATTTT.

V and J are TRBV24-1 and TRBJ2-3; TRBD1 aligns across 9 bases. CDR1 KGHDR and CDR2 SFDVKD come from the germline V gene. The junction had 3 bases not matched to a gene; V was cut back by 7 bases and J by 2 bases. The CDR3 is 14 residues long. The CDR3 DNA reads TGTGCCACCAGACAGGGGGCACTCACAGATACGCAGTATTTT. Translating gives CATRQGALTDTQYF.

The chain's CDR3 is CASSYGGGLSYEQYF. CDR3 DNA: TGTGCCAGCAGTTACGGCGGAGGGTTGTCCTACGAGCAGTACTTC. This chain joins TRBV6-2 or TRBV6-3 and TRBJ2-7, with D possibly TRBD2 on 6 matching bases. This CDR3 is 15 amino acids long. V shed 2 bases and J shed 1 base, with 12 bases lying between them. Germline V gives CDR1 MNHEY, CDR2 SVGEGT.

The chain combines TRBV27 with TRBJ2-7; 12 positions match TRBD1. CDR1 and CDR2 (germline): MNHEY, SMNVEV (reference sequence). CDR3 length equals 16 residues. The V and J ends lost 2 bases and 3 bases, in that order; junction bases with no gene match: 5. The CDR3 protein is CASSLQGTGGLYEQYF. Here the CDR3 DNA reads TGTGCCAGCAGTTTACAGGGGACAGGGGGCCTCTACGAGCAGTACTTC.

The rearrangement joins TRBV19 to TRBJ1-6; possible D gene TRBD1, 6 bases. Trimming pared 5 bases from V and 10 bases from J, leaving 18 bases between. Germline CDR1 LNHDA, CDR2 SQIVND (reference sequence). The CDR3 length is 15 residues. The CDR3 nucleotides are TGTGCCAGTAGTTCTCTACAGGGAAAACAATCACCCCTCCACTTT. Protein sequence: CASSSLQGKQSPLHF.

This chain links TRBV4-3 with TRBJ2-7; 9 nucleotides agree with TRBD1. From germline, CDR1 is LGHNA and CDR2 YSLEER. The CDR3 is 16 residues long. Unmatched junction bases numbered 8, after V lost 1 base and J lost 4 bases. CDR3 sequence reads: CASSQVGTGSGYEQYF. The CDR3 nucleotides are TGCGCCAGCAGCCAAGTCGGGACAGGGTCTGGGTACGAGCAGTACTTC.

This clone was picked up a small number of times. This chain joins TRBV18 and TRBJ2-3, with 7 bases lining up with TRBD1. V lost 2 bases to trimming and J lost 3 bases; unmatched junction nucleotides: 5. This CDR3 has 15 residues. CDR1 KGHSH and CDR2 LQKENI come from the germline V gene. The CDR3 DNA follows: TGTGCCAGCTCACCAGGACAGGCTGGAACAGATACGCAGTATTTT. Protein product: CASSPGQAGTDTQYF. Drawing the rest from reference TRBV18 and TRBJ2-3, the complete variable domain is NAGVMQNPRHLVRRRGQEARLRCSPMKGHSHVYWYRQLPEEGLKFMVYLQKENIIDESGMPKERFSAEFPKEGPSILRIQQVVRGDSAAYFCASSPGQAGTDTQYFGPGTRLTVL.

The CDR3 sequence: CASSSPGGAGQPQHF. The CDR3 bases are TGTGCCAGCAGTTCTCCGGGGGGCGCGGGACAGCCCCAGCATTTT. The rearrangement links TRBV6-2 or TRBV6-3 to TRBJ1-5, with a weak D call TRBD1 (6 bases). The CDR3 spans 15 residues. V dropped 4 bases and J dropped 7 bases, with 17 bases sitting between them. Germline lookup yields CDR1 MNHEY and CDR2 SVGEGT.

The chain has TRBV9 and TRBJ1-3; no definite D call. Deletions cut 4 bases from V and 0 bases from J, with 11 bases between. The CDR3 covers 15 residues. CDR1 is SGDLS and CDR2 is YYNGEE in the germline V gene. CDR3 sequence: CASSKTAYSGNTIYF. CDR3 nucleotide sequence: TGTGCCAGCAGCAAAACAGCTTACTCTGGAAACACCATATATTTT.

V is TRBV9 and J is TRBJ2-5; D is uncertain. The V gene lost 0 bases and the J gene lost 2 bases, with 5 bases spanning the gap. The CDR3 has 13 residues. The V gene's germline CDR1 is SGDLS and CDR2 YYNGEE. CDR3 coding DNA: TGTGCCAGCAGCGTAGCGGTACAAGAGACCCAGTACTTC. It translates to CASSVAVQETQYF. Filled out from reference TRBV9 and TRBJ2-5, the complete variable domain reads DSGVTQTPKHLITATGQRVTLRCSPRSGDLSVYWYQQSLDQGLQFLIQYYNGEERAKGNILERFSAQQFPDLHSELNLSSLELGDSALYFCASSVAVQETQYFGPGTRLLVL.

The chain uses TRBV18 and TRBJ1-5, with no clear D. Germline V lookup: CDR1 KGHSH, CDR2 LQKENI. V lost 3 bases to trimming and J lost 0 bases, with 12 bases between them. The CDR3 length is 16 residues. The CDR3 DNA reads TGTGCCAGCTCACCGTTCACCAGTGATAGCAATCAGCCCCAGCATTTT. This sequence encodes CASSPFTSDSNQPQHF.

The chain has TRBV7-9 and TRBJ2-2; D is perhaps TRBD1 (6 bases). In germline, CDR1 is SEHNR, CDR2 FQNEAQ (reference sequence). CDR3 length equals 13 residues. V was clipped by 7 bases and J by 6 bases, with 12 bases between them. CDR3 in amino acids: CASMAGAAGELFF. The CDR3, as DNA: TGTGCCAGCATGGCAGGGGCGGCCGGGGAGCTGTTTTTT.

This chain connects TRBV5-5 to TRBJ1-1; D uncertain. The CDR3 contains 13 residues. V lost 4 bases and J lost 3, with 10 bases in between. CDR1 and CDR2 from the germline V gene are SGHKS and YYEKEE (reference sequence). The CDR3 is CASSPPSDTEAFF. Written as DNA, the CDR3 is TGTGCCAGCAGCCCTCCCAGTGACACTGAAGCTTTCTTT.

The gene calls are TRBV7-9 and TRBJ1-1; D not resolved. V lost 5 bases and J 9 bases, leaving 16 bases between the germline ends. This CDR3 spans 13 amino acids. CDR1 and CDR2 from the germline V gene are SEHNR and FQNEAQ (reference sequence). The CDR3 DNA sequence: TGTGCCAGCAGCCATGGAGAGCGTCGGCAAGCTTTCTTT. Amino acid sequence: CASSHGERRQAFF.

In DNA, the CDR3 is TGTGCCAGCAGCCCCGTGAGCCCATTTTACGAGCAGTACTTC. This encodes CASSPVSPFYEQYF. The chain has TRBV2 and TRBJ2-7; no clear D. The ends were cut back, 6 bases at V and 4 bases at J, with 16 bases in the middle. CDR1 and CDR2 (germline): SNHLY, FYNNEI. The CDR3 loop spans 14 amino acids.

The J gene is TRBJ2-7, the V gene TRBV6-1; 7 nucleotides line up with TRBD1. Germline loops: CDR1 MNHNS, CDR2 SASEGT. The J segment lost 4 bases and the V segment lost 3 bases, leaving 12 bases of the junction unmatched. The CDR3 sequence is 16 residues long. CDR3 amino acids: CASSEALNRGFYEQYF. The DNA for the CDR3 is TGTGCCAGCAGTGAGGCCTTAAACAGGGGTTTTTACGAGCAGTACTTC.

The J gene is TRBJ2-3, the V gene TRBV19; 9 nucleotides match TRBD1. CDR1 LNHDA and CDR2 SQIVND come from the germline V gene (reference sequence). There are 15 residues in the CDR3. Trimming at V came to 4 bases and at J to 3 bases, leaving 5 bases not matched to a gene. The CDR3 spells CASSTTGGWTDTQYF. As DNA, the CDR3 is TGTGCCAGTAGTACGACAGGGGGGTGGACAGATACGCAGTATTTT.

CDR3 DNA: TGCGCCAGCAGCCAACTGACGGGGAGGGAAGGGCTTAACGAGCAGTACTTC. Translation gives CASSQLTGREGLNEQYF. V gene TRBV4-1 combines with J gene TRBJ2-7; 7 bases are shared with TRBD2. V lost 2 bases, J lost 5 bases, and 15 bases stayed unmatched. CDR3 length: 17 residues. CDR1 is MGHRA and CDR2 is YSYEKL in the germline V gene.

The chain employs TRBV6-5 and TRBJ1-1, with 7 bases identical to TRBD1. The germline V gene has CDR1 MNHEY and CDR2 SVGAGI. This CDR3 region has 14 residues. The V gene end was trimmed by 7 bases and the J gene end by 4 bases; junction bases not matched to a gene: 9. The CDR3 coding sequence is TGTGCCAGCACTCAAGACAGGGCCGGCACTGAAGCTTTCTTT. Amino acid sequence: CASTQDRAGTEAFF.

The CDR3 here is CASSDGGGFTDTQYF. The DNA of the CDR3 is TGTGCCAGCAGCGATGGGGGGGGATTCACAGATACGCAGTATTTT. The chain has TRBV9 and TRBJ2-3, with TRBD2 identical over 7 bases. The trim removed 3 bases at V and 2 bases at J, leaving 6 bases unmatched. This CDR3 is 15 amino acids long. The germline CDR1 and CDR2 sequences are SGDLS and YYNGEE.